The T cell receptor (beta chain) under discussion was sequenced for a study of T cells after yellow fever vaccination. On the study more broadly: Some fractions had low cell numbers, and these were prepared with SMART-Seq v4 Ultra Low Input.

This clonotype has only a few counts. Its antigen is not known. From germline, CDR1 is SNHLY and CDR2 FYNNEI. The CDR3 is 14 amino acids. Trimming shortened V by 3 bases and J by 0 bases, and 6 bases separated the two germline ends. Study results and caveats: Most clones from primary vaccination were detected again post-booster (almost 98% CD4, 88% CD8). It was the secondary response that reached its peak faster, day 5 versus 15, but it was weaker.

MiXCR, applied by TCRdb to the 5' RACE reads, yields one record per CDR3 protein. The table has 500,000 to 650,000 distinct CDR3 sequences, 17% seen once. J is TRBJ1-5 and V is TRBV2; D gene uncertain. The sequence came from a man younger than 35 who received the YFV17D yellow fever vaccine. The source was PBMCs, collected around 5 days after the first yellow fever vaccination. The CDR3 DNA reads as TGTGCCAGCAGTGAGGGCGATAGCAATCAGCCCCAGCATTTT. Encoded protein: CASSEGDSNQPQHF.